This entry is about one T cell receptor (beta chain). This sample is part of a study of cytomegalovirus exposure and HLA in healthy donors. Sequenced by immunoSEQ multiplex PCR; TCRdb stores in-frame clones only, minus some. The sample carries approximately 160,000 clones, less than 90% recorded once. The germline gives CDR1 MNHEY, CDR2 SMNVEV (reference sequence). Trimming shortened V by 4 bases and J by 0 bases, and 10 bases separated the two germline ends. This CDR3 has 14 amino acids. The sample comprised PBMCs. The source of this sequence is a woman aged 18-29 years in good health and CMV-seronegative. The rearrangement joins TRBV27 to TRBJ2-7; unclear D gene. CDR3 sequence reads: CASSSLKSSYEQYF. CDR3 coding DNA: TGTGCCAGCAGTTCTTTGAAGAGCTCCTACGAGCAGTACTTC.